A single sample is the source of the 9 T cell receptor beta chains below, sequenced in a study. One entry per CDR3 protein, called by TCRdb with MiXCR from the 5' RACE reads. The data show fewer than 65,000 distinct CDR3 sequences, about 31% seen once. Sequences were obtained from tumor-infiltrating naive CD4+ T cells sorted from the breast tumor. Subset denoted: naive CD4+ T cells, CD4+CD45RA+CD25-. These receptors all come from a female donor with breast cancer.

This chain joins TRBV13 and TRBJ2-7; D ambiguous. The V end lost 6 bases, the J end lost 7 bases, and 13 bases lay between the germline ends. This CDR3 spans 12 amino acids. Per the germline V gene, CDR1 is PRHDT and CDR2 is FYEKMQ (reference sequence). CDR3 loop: CASSYPLGEQYF. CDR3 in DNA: TGTGCCAGCAGTTACCCTTTGGGAGAGCAGTACTTC.

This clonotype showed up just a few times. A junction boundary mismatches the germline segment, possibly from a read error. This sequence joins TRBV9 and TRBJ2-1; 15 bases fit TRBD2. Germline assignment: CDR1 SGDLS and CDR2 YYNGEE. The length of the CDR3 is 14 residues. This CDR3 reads CASSVGTSGRALLF. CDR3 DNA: TGTGCCAGCAGCGTAGGGACTAGCGGGAGGGCCCTCCTCTTC. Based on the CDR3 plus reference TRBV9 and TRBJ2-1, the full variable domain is DSGVTQTPKHLITATGQRVTLRCSPRSGDLSVYWYQQSLDQGLQFLIQYYNGEERAKGNILERFSAQQFPDLHSELNLSSLELGDSALYFCASSVGTSGRALLFGPGTRLTVL.

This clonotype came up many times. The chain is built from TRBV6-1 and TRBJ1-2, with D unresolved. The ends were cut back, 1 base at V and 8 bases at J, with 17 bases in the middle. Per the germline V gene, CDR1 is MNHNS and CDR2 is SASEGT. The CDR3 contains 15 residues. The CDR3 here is CASSEVSGPRLGYTF. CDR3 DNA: TGTGCCAGCAGTGAAGTGTCAGGTCCACGATTGGGCTACACCTTC.

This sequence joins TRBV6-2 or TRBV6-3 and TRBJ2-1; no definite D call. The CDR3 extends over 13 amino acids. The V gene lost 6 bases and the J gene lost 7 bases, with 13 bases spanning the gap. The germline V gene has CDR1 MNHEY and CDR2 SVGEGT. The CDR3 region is CASRSIGMNEQFF. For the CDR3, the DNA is TGTGCCAGCAGGTCTATTGGGATGAATGAGCAGTTCTTC.

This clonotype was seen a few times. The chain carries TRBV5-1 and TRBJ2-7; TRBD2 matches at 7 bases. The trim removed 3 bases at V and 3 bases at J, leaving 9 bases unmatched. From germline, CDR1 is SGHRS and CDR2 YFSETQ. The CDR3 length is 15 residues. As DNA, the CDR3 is TGCGCCAGCAGCTCCCTTCCGGGGGGAGTCTACGAGCAGTACTTC. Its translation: CASSSLPGGVYEQYF.

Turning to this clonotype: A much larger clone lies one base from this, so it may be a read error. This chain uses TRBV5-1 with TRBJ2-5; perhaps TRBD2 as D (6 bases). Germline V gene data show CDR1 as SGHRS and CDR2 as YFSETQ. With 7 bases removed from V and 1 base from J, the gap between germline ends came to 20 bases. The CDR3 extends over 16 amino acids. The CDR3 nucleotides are TGCGCCAGCGGCCTCTGGGGCAGGGAGGCCCAAGAGACCCAGTACTTC. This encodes CASGLWGREAQETQYF.

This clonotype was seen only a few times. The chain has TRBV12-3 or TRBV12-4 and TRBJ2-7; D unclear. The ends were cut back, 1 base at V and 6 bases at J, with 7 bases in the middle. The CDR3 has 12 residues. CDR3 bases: TGTGCCAGCAGTTTAGGCACTCTCGAGCAGTACTTC. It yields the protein CASSLGTLEQYF.

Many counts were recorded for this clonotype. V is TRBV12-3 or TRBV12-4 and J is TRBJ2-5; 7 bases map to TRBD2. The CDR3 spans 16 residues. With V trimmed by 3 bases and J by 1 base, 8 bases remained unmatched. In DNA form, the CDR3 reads TGTGCCAGCAGTTTTCGATCCGGGGGGACCCAAGAGACCCAGTACTTC. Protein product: CASSFRSGGTQETQYF.

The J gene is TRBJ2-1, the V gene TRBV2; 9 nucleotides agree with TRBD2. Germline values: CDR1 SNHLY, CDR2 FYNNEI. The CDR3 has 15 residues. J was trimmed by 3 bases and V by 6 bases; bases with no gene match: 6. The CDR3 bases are TGTGCCAGCAGCTTAGCGGGAGAAAACTACAATGAGCAGTTCTTC. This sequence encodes CASSLAGENYNEQFF. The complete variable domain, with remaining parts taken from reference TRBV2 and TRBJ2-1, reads EPEVTQTPSHQVTQMGQEVILRCVPISNHLYFYWYRQILGQKVEFLVSFYNNEISEKSEIFDDQFSVERPDGSNFTLKIRSTKLEDSAMYFCASSLAGENYNEQFFGPGTRLTVL.